This T cell receptor beta chain was sequenced in a study of molecular identifiers for immune sequencing clone quantification. The wider study: Four of five splits of RNA from roughly 18,000 or 92,000 naive CD8 cells were sequenced in replicates.

Germline V gene sequence: CDR1 MDHEN, CDR2 SYDVKM. The CDR3 extends over 14 amino acids. Trimming left V 5 bases short and J 5 bases short, with 15 bases between. TCRdb called the PCR reads again in MiXCR, with one record for every CDR3 protein. The table lists 400,000 to 600,000 distinct CDR3 sequences, about 21% of them singletons. Sorting selected naive CD8 T cells with a CD8+CD4-CCR7+CD45RA+ phenotype. The chain joins TRBV28 to TRBJ2-5; TRBD2 might be the D (5 bases). Sample: naive CD8+ T cells from blood, with Jurkat cell RNA spiked in. As to subset: FACS-sorted CD8+CD4-CCR7+CD45RA+ naive T cells. The sequence came from a human donor in good health. Some libraries in this study had Jurkat cell RNA spiked in. CDR3 sequence (DNA): TGTGCCAGCAGTCCAAGCGGAGCGTGGGAGACCCAGTACTTC. Translation gives CASSPSGAWETQYF.